Below, one TCR beta chain is given with its context. Antigen unknown. The data belong to a study of cytomegalovirus exposure and HLA in healthy donors. Study-wide points: Likely technical artifact: a cluster of highly shared sequence variants. The majority of TCR sequences were rare, yet some public TCRs appeared in many donors.

Germline CDR1 and CDR2: SNHLY and FYNNEI. This CDR3 comprises 13 residues. V lost 4 bases and J 2 bases, leaving 8 bases between the germline ends. Primers for the PCR totalled 60 Vbeta and 13 Jbeta. The repertoire was sequenced with immunoSEQ multiplex PCR; TCRdb's copy has only in-frame clones and lacks some. This sample has more than 95,000 clones, with about 79% found just once. Sample: PBMCs. The sequence derives from a man in his 60s in good health and CMV-seropositive. The chain employs TRBV2 and TRBJ1-2; tentative D call: TRBD1 (6 bases). The CDR3 sequence: CASSAGTNYGYTF. In nucleotides, the CDR3 is TGTGCCAGCAGTGCCGGGACAAACTATGGCTACACCTTC.